This TCR beta chain was sequenced in a study of T cell clonotyping in hematopoietic cell transplantation. For this clone: Its specificity is unknown.

Germline V gene data show CDR1 as SGHNT and CDR2 as YYREEE (reference sequence). V shed 3 bases, J shed 7 bases, and the junction held 1 base outside the gene matches. The length of the CDR3 is 12 residues. Only in-frame clones appear in the TCRdb table, and some are missing; sequencing was by immunoSEQ multiplex PCR. Found here are approximately 75,000 clones, 94% of them singletons; the top ten hold roughly 1.7%. Whole-study results and caveats: Recipient TCR diversity dropped after transplant; expanded clonotypes rose from day 30 to 180. At the given depth, recipient repertoires were over 95% de novo clonotypes.

Sequenced: peripheral blood mononuclear cells. This TCR derives from a middle-aged man in good health. Some clones in this sample may be carry-over from other donors' samples. The chain joins TRBV5-4 to TRBJ1-3, with 7 bases that match TRBD1. The CDR3 loop is CASSSGGNTIYF. CDR3 in DNA: TGTGCCAGCAGCTCAGGGGGGAACACCATATATTTT.